This TCR beta chain was profiled in a study of cytomegalovirus exposure and HLA in healthy donors (dated 2017 in TCRdb). Study-level background: In an earlier analysis of around 540 of the donors, about 260 Gb of sequence data and 117 million unique TCR beta sequences from about 179 million T cells were reported. Approximately 300 gigabases of sequencing data and around 80 million unique TCR sequences made up an early release that covered 500 to 700 HLA-typed donors. Among the roughly 370 genotyped donors, around 81% belonged to the genetic ancestry cluster associated with self-reported Caucasian donors. The aim of the study was to test whether cataloging public T cell receptors could identify signatures of past pathogen exposure. The study profiled the T cell repertoires of approximately 700 subjects by immunosequencing and related them to cytomegalovirus serostatus. In addition to the first cohort of hundreds of subjects, a separate validation cohort of 120 different subjects was used. High-throughput TCR immunosequencing, statistical association of individual TCRs with disease status, and machine learning were combined to predict cytomegalovirus infection status. A later analysis re-examined previously published TCR beta repertoires from 610 or so donors and added high-resolution HLA genotyping to investigate patterns of TCR occurrence. The later analysis used no new phenotypic data to find candidate immune exposures, relying instead on TCR beta sequences and their occurrence across donors. An earlier analysis of 587 of the donors applied high-throughput TCR beta sequencing to assess whether each TCR beta V gene segment acted as functional or pseudogenic. Donor age, sex, ethnicity and CMV serostatus were collected together with the repertoire data. Genome-wide SNP genotypes for about three fifths of the roughly 670 donors were used in a later genetic analysis, which treated that subset as a discovery cohort. Every repertoire in the discovery cohort had been generated on one and the same sequencing platform. Class I and class II HLA loci were covered by the typing at four-digit resolution. The number of typed donors differed by locus: about 620-640 for A, B, C, DRB1 and DQB1; 500 to 550 for DQA1; 606 for DPA1; and roughly 490 for DPB1. Roughly five DR-DQ haplotypes were treated as single units for association and clustering because of strong linkage in the cohort. Among a few hundred genotyped donors of the cohort, an average of roughly 240,000 unique TCR beta nucleotide sequences were sequenced per donor, around 20% of them non-productive. General study outcomes and caveats: Presence/absence analyses assumed roughly uniform sequencing depth across donors, an assumption that may not hold. The classifier was reported to diagnose cytomegalovirus status with high specificity and sensitivity in both the original and validation cohorts. Specific HLA alleles were associated with about 17,000 TCR beta sequences at a false discovery rate of 0.05 in a later analysis. The study listed 170 or so TCR beta chains as associated with cytomegalovirus. Some 15 rarely observed V segments, including chromosome 9 orphons, were excluded from the earlier analysis of just under 600 of the donors because counts were too low. Compared with the roughly 710-donor mean, donors in an Asian-associated ancestry cluster had fewer N-insertions in productive TCRs, according to a later genetic analysis. Immune exposure information for the cohort was limited to CMV serostatus. In this cohort, only TCR beta chains were sequenced, and detectable features were limited by the absence of alpha or paired-chain data. The sequencing pipeline was judged likely to have produced a cluster of highly shared sequence variants as a technical artifact. A further reported finding was that TCR beta sequences accurately predicted the HLA-A and HLA-B alleles for most subjects in the first cohort. Because HLA typing was unavailable for some donors at each locus, only the typed subset was used in association tests. Across donors, most TCR sequences were observed very rarely, whereas some public TCRs were present in many individuals. According to a later analysis, most CMV-associated TCR beta chains appeared to be HLA-restricted, and the HLA associations seemed to be driven largely by CMV exposure. A few of the identified cytomegalovirus-associated TCR beta chains were confirmed in vitro to be specific for cytomegalovirus antigens. Correlated functional status among segregating V segments might be attributable to linkage disequilibrium, but an unknown experimental factor could not be ruled out. A later analysis found that TCR association rates varied across HLA loci, with DRB1 alleles showing the most associated TCRs and HLA-C alleles the fewest. In an earlier analysis of some 640 of the donors, most TCR beta V segments were observed in productive rearrangements about 90% or about 30% of the time, broadly matching IMGT annotations. Because the 87-base-pair reads could not distinguish some IMGT-functional V segments, including TRBV6-2 and TRBV6-3, those segments were excluded. It was suggested by the authors that the approach could potentially be generalized to other disease states and immunological phenotypes. In a later genetic analysis, a missense DCLRE1C variant was associated with V-gene and J-gene trimming of TCR beta chains, and the association was replicated in an independent cohort. In a later analysis, several top co-occurrence clusters were reported to appear linked to parvovirus B19, influenza, CMV and Epstein-Barr virus. In a later analysis, HLA-associated TCR beta chains showed more clonal expansion and lower generation probabilities than non-associated chains that were equally common. Strong co-occurrence of HLA alleles, especially DR and DQ, made assigning TCR associations to individual alleles difficult.

The cohort comprised approximately 700 healthy bone marrow donors. Cohort members were all nominally healthy when sampled, although unrecorded immune exposures were likely present. The donor tested CMV seronegative and was one of the 352 seronegative cohort members. A peripheral blood sample was provided by each donor, and peripheral blood mononuclear cells were used for TCR beta sequencing. Genomic DNA extraction from the blood cell samples was performed with the Qiagen DNeasy Blood Extraction Kit. On this clone itself: There is no known antigen for this receptor.

The method was the immunoSEQ multiplex PCR assay. For the multiplex PCR, a mixture combining 60 forward primers for TCR Vbeta segments and 13 reverse primers for TCR Jbeta segments was used. The CDR3 region of rearranged TCR beta genes was amplified from genomic DNA with a multiplex PCR assay. Amplified TCR beta libraries were sequenced as 87-base-pair reads on the Illumina HiSeq System. As for how the authors treated the data: A later analysis tallied around 80 million unique TCR beta chains across the approximately 670 repertoires, and some 12 million of those chains were shared by two or more donors. A nearest-neighbor algorithm error-corrected the raw reads and collapsed the reads into unique sequences, merging closely related sequences to remove PCR and sequencing errors. Alignment of CDR3 sequences to IMGT reference sequences was used to assign V, D and J gene segments. For a sequence to be retained, a match of at least six nucleotides was required to both a V gene segment and a J gene segment. Rearrangements were called productive when the CDR3 lacked stop codons and stayed in frame with V and J; all others were non-productive. Following IMGT convention, CDR3 was defined as the stretch from the second conserved V-encoded cysteine up to the conserved J-encoded phenylalanine. The earlier analysis of a few hundred of the donors excluded sequences that lacked an unambiguous match to a single V gene segment. In an earlier analysis of some 590 of the donors, V segments were called functional above 56.7% productive rearrangements and were called segregating when the between-donor standard deviation exceeded 5%. A statistical classification framework was built to diagnose cytomegalovirus status from the catalog of TCR beta chain sequences. V and J gene assignment, in a later analysis, came from comparing TCR nucleotide sequences with IMGT/GENE-DB human TR gene sequences. Using the TCRdist pipeline, a later analysis assigned CDR3 sequences along with most-parsimonious VDJ recombination scenarios. In a later analysis, each TCR beta chain was defined by its CDR3 amino acid sequence together with its V-gene family, and reads without a unique V-gene family were excluded. In a later analysis, around 600 highly shared, low-generation-probability nucleotide sequences were removed to address suspected cross-contamination and a sequencing artifact. In a later analysis, a clonal expansion index for each public chain was calculated from normalized within-repertoire ranks of inferred template counts. A later analysis computed generation probabilities with a VDJ recombination model fitted to out-of-frame rearrangements, and checked the results against IGoR. In a later analysis, TCR-TCR, TCR-HLA and TCR-CMV co-occurrence was scored with hypergeometric tests, and a repertoire-size bias correction was applied to TCR pairs. In a later analysis, false discovery rates were estimated by permuting HLA or CMV assignments 20 times. In a later analysis, co-occurring TCRs were grouped with DBSCAN, and TCRdist sequence similarity was added when clustering was performed within HLA-allele-positive subsets. For co-occurrence clustering, repertoires with fewer than 30,000 or more than 120,000 public chains were excluded, along with 4 to 6 repertoires with anomalous nucleotide sharing. TCRdb stores this immuneACCESS table with in-frame sequences only. Part of the clones is absent; in the studies checked, under half of the shortfall reflects unresolved V genes, and no reason is known for the rest. V and J calls and clone size are as listed in that table; D and trimming were resolved from the DNA. For this sample, the table gives more than 110,000 clones. The ten largest clones take up less than 3% of the sample.

CDR1 MNHNY and CDR2 SVGAGI are derived from the germline V gene (reference sequence). V ends up 5 bases short and J 1 base short, with an unmatched junction base count of 3. The CDR3 runs 14 residues from the cysteine to the phenylalanine. Here the CDR3 DNA is all that survives: 42 bases in frame from base 1. This chain is built from TRBV6-6 and TRBJ2-5; TRBD2 lines up with 8 middle nucleotides. Source material: PBMCs. This receptor was obtained from a man in his forties or fifties in good health and CMV-seronegative. This receptor has the CDR3 CASSGTSGQETQYF. The sequenced DNA: TGTGCCAGCAGTGGAACTAGCGGCCAAGAGACCCAGTACTTC.